This T cell receptor beta chain was recorded in a study of early T cells in non-severe SARS-CoV-2 infection. Study-wide background: Whole-blood bulk RNA, unsorted, was sequenced, and chains were unpaired.

Each CDR3 protein is one row after TCRdb ran MiXCR on the 5' RACE reads. Among about 56,000 distinct CDR3 sequences listed, roughly 16% were seen once. This CDR3 region has 13 residues. Trimming removed 1 base from V and 4 bases from J, with 7 bases in between. The J gene is TRBJ1-2, the V gene TRBV12-3 or TRBV12-4, with D uncertain. The clonotype originates from an adult who was a healthcare worker with PCR-confirmed SARS-CoV-2 infection or an uninfected control (not recorded which). The sequenced sample was whole blood, obtained at baseline. The CDR3 bases are TGTGCCAGCAGTTTAGGTCCCCTCTATGGCTACACCTTC. It yields the protein CASSLGPLYGYTF.